The text below deals with one T cell receptor (beta chain). Its target is unknown. It was with a sample-barcoded 5' primer and a J-beta primer mix that a second PCR of roughly 6 to 12 cycles was run. A 12-random-nucleotide template-switch adaptor tagged each cDNA molecule. TCRdb redid the calling of the 5' RACE reads with MiXCR, one entry per CDR3 protein. The sample carries about 1 million distinct CDR3 sequences, less than 50% recorded once. Germline V lookup: CDR1 DFQATT, CDR2 SNEGSKA (reference sequence). With 4 bases clipped from V and 0 bases from J, the junction kept 8 bases outside the gene matches. The CDR3 has 18 residues. This record comes from a study of blood T cells in healthy people across ages. General study results and limits: Older individuals had lower TCR beta diversity per million T cells (the decline was roughly linear). Lack of knowledge of donor CMV status possibly confounded expanded clonotype changes.

This clonotype originated in an older woman in good health. This sequence joins TRBV20-1 and TRBJ2-1, with 14 bases matching TRBD2. What was sequenced was blood. In nucleotides, the CDR3 is TGCAGTGCTATAACGGGACTAGCGGGAGTAGTCTCCTACAATGAGCAGTTCTTC. Translated, it gives CSAITGLAGVVSYNEQFF.